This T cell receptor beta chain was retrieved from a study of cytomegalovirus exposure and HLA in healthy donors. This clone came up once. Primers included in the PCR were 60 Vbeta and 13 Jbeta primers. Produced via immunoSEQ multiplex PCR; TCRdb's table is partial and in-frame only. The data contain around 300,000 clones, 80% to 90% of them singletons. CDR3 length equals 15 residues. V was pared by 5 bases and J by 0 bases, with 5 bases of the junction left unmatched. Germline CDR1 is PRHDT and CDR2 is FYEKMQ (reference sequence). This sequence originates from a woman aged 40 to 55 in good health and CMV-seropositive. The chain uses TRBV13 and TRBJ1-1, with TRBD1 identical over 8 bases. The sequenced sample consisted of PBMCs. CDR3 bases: TGTGCCAGCAGCATCACAGGGGGTCTGAACACTGAAGCTTTCTTT. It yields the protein CASSITGGLNTEAFF.